The clone carrying this T cell receptor beta chain was seen a single time. What it recognizes is unknown. The data are from a study of CD8 T cells in Susac syndrome. Findings and limits, study-wide: There was no clonal expansion in the CD4+ T cell repertoires of Susac syndrome.

Germline CDR1 and CDR2: SQVTM and ANQGSEA. CDR3 size: 13 residues. The junction had 7 bases not matched to a gene; V was cut back by 8 bases and J by 4 bases. Roughly 0.45 to 1 ug RNA was reverse transcribed with random hexamers. TCRdb passed the immunoSEQ multiplex PCR reads through MiXCR, listing each CDR3 protein once. This sample has roughly 250,000 distinct CDR3 sequences, with approximately 95% found just once. The V call is TRBV29-1, the J call TRBJ2-3; 9 nucleotides agree with TRBD1. Sequencing input: CD4+ T cells from PBMCs. This sequence originates from a human donor with Susac syndrome. The CDR3 sequence: CSLTDRGADTQYF. The CDR3 DNA is TGCAGCCTGACGGACAGGGGAGCAGATACGCAGTATTTT.